The 25 T cell receptor beta chains below all came from one sample that was sequenced in a study of Ad26.COV2.S vaccination and SARS-CoV-2 variants. Profiled with immunoSEQ multiplex PCR; TCRdb holds only in-frame clones, not every one. The repertoire holds around 370,000 clones, with about 85% as singletons. Treatment here: roughly 18 received Ad26.COV2.S at low or high dose, single or two shots; roughly 5 received placebo; per-sample allocation not given. The study sampled participants on day 63 after the first vaccine or placebo injection. Sample: peripheral blood, taken in a trial of Ad26.COV2.S vaccine versus placebo. Receptor source: a person between 18 and 65 years old who received the Ad26.COV2.S COVID-19 vaccine or a placebo.

V gene TRBV3-1 (or the pseudogene TRBV3-2) combines with J gene TRBJ2-3, with D perhaps being TRBD1 or TRBD2 (5 bases each). This CDR3 region has 17 residues. Germline lookup yields CDR1 LGHDT and CDR2 YNNKEL (reference sequence). Trimming removed 1 base from V and 5 bases from J, with 19 bases in between. In nucleotides, the CDR3 is TGTGCCAGCAGCCAAGGGGTCGGGCGAGGGGTTGGAGATACGCAGTATTTT. Protein product: CASSQGVGRGVGDTQYF.

The chain uses TRBV30 and TRBJ1-4; no firm D call. Trimming removed 7 bases at V and 0 bases at J, with 12 bases between. There are 14 residues in the CDR3. Germline V gene sequence: CDR1 GTSNPN, CDR2 SVGIG (reference sequence). The CDR3 DNA reads as TGTGCCTCTCAGGCTATCTCAACTAATGAAAAACTGTTTTTT. This gives the protein CASQAISTNEKLFF.

This chain connects TRBV7-9 to TRBJ2-5; 8 nucleotides agree with TRBD1. This CDR3 is built from 16 residues. Germline V CDR1 and CDR2: SEHNR, FQNEAQ (reference sequence). Trimming took 5 bases from V and 2 from J; bases not matched to a gene: 10. CDR3 loop: CASSPRGDRRQETQYF. The CDR3 bases are TGTGCCAGCAGCCCGAGGGGGGACAGGCGACAAGAGACCCAGTACTTC.

V gene TRBV7-6 combines with J gene TRBJ2-5; 7 bases fit TRBD2. V gave up 1 base and J gave up 2 bases; unmatched junction bases: 10. Germline lookup yields CDR1 SGHVS and CDR2 FNYEAQ. The CDR3 spans 17 residues. The CDR3, as DNA: TGTGCCAGCAGCTTAGATCTTGGGGGGGACCTGCAAGAGACCCAGTACTTC. Translation: CASSLDLGGDLQETQYF. Full variable domain (rest looked up from reference TRBV7-6 and TRBJ2-5): GAGVSQSPRYKVTKRGQDVALRCDPISGHVSLYWYRQALGQGPEFLTYFNYEAQQDKSGLPNDRFSAERPEGSISTLTIQRTEQRDSAMYRCASSLDLGGDLQETQYFGPGTRLLVL.

The chain couples TRBV4-1 to TRBJ2-3; D might be TRBD2 (7 bases). The CDR3 is 18 amino acids. Germline assignment: CDR1 MGHRA and CDR2 YSYEKL. Deletions cut 1 base from V and 2 bases from J, with 19 bases between. CDR3 DNA: TGCGCCAGCAGCCAAGTGTCGTCCCGGGGGGCTCCCACAGATACGCAGTATTTT. It translates to CASSQVSSRGAPTDTQYF.

V is TRBV3-1 (or the pseudogene TRBV3-2) and J is TRBJ1-1; unclear D gene. In germline, CDR1 is LGHDT, CDR2 YNNKEL (reference sequence). Trimming stripped 4 bases from V and 0 bases from J, with 6 bases between. CDR3 length: 13 amino acids. CDR3 sequence reads: CASSLDMNTEAFF. The CDR3 coding sequence is TGTGCCAGCAGCCTCGATATGAACACTGAAGCTTTCTTT.

As to this clone: The same CDR3 can be traced to other DNA sequences in this sample. V gene TRBV19 combines with J gene TRBJ2-1; D might be TRBD1 (5 bases). Germline lookup yields CDR1 LNHDA and CDR2 SQIVND (reference sequence). CDR3 length: 13 amino acids. The V and J ends lost 2 bases and 3 bases respectively, with 5 bases between them. CDR3: CASSIRGYNEQFF. CDR3 DNA: TGTGCCAGTAGTATAAGGGGCTACAATGAGCAGTTCTTC.

The chain carries TRBV4-3 and TRBJ2-7, with D hard to call. CDR3 length equals 16 residues. The germline V gene has CDR1 LGHNA and CDR2 YSLEER. Between the trimmed V and J ends, which lost 0 bases and 1 base, there was a span of 13 bases. The CDR3 loop reads CASSQDLPVASYEQYF. The CDR3 region has the DNA TGCGCCAGCAGCCAAGATTTGCCCGTCGCATCCTACGAGCAGTACTTC.

The chain recombines TRBV3-1 (or the pseudogene TRBV3-2) with TRBJ1-2; 9 nucleotides align to TRBD1. Losses at the gene ends were 4 bases for V and 5 bases for J; bases not matched to a gene: 2. The CDR3 consists of 13 residues. Germline V gives CDR1 LGHDT, CDR2 YNNKEL (reference sequence). The CDR3 region has the DNA TGTGCCAGCAGCCCTGACAGGGGGTATGGCTACACCTTC. Translating gives CASSPDRGYGYTF.

The chain is built from TRBV7-9 and TRBJ2-5, with D perhaps TRBD1 (5 bases). V was pared by 2 bases and J by 4 bases, with 17 bases between. Germline CDR1 reads SEHNR; CDR2 reads FQNEAQ (reference sequence). The CDR3 sequence is 16 residues long. DNA of the CDR3: TGTGCCAGCAGCTTAATGGGAACAGGTCGCGGAGAGACCCAGTACTTC. The encoded protein is CASSLMGTGRGETQYF.

The chain employs TRBV11-2 and TRBJ1-2, with a possible D match to TRBD1 (5 bases). Germline assignment: CDR1 SGHAT and CDR2 FQNNGV. Trimming removed 4 bases at V and 2 bases at J, with 14 bases between. This CDR3 is 15 amino acids long. In DNA form, the CDR3 reads TGTGCCAGCAGCTCCTTACGGGGCAGAAACTATGGCTACACCTTC. The encoded protein is CASSSLRGRNYGYTF.

The CDR3 spells CASSNTGELFF. The DNA of the CDR3 is TGTGCCAGTTCGAACACCGGGGAGCTGTTTTTT. The chain has TRBV6-5 and TRBJ2-2; D is unresolved. The CDR3 has 11 residues. CDR1 and CDR2 from the germline V gene are MNHEY and SVGAGI. Between the trimmed V and J ends, which lost 9 bases and 0 bases, there was a span of 2 bases.

The rearrangement uses TRBV27 and TRBJ1-5; D ambiguous. This CDR3 spans 13 amino acids. V was shortened by 2 bases and J by 4 bases, with 6 bases between the two germline ends. Germline V gene sequence: CDR1 MNHEY, CDR2 SMNVEV (reference sequence). The CDR3 is CASSLDRNQPQHF. For the CDR3, the DNA is TGTGCCAGCAGTTTAGACCGTAATCAGCCCCAGCATTTT.

V gene TRBV18 combines with J gene TRBJ1-1; D remains ambiguous. CDR3 length equals 14 residues. V was clipped by 2 bases and J by 5 bases, with 12 bases between them. The germline V gene has CDR1 KGHSH and CDR2 LQKENI. The DNA of the CDR3 is TGTGCCAGCTCACCAAGGGTCACCGGGACTGAAGCTTTCTTT. Amino acids: CASSPRVTGTEAFF.

The chain links TRBV14 to TRBJ1-1, with TRBD1 matching over 8 bases. The ends lost 0 bases at V and 4 bases at J; junction bases unmatched: 7. Germline V gives CDR1 SGHDN, CDR2 FVKESK. The CDR3 sequence is 16 residues long. This CDR3 is CASSQDRGRVSTEAFF. CDR3 coding DNA: TGTGCCAGCAGCCAAGACAGGGGGCGCGTTAGCACTGAAGCTTTCTTT.

The V call is TRBV7-2, the J call TRBJ2-1; D is tentatively TRBD1 or TRBD2 (5 bases each). Germline V CDR1 and CDR2: SGHTA, FQGNSA. V shed 1 base and J shed 9 bases, with 10 bases lying between them. The CDR3 has 13 residues. CDR3 amino acids: CASSLGGVGEQFF. The CDR3, as DNA: TGTGCCAGCAGCTTAGGAGGGGTTGGTGAGCAGTTCTTC.

The CDR3: CATSDDRTDRFTNSPLHF. For the CDR3, the DNA is TGTGCCACCAGTGATGACCGTACAGACAGGTTTACTAATTCACCCCTCCACTTT. The chain uses TRBV24-1 and TRBJ1-6, with a possible D match to TRBD1 (6 bases). The CDR3 loop spans 18 amino acids. The V end lost 3 bases, the J end lost 6 bases, and 20 bases lay between the germline ends. The germline V gene has CDR1 KGHDR and CDR2 SFDVKD.

The chain combines TRBV24-1 with TRBJ2-3; no clear D. The germline V gene has CDR1 KGHDR and CDR2 SFDVKD. Trimming stripped 1 base from V and 1 base from J, with 11 bases between. The CDR3 consists of 16 residues. The CDR3 nucleotides read TGTGCCACCAGTGATTTCCCCAAGCAGGGCACAGATACGCAGTATTTT. Amino acids: CATSDFPKQGTDTQYF.

The chain uses TRBV5-8 and TRBJ2-7; D is perhaps TRBD1 or TRBD2 (5 bases each). The germline V gene has CDR1 SGHTS and CDR2 YDEGEE. This CDR3 has 12 amino acids. Trimming shortened V by 2 bases and J by 3 bases, and 6 bases separated the two germline ends. CDR3 nucleotides: TGTGCCAGCAGCTTTGGGGGCTACGAGCAGTACTTC. Protein: CASSFGGYEQYF.

The chain carries TRBV5-6 and TRBJ2-3; the D gene is possibly TRBD2 (6 bases). Germline CDR1 is SGHDT and CDR2 is YYEEEE. CDR3 size: 15 residues. Between the trimmed V and J ends, which lost 4 bases and 2 bases, there was a span of 14 bases. CDR3 nucleotide sequence: TGTGCCAGCAGCGAGGGAGGACTCCTCACAGATACGCAGTATTTT. Protein sequence: CASSEGGLLTDTQYF.

The J gene is TRBJ1-6, the V gene TRBV4-3; D is ambiguous. V was pared by 1 base and J by 10 bases, with 11 bases between. Germline values: CDR1 LGHNA, CDR2 YSLEER. This CDR3 has 14 amino acids. CDR3 sequence (DNA): TGCGCCAGCAGCCAAGGTACAGCTCGGTCACCCCTCCACTTT. Amino acids: CASSQGTARSPLHF.

The chain uses TRBV5-6 and TRBJ1-2, with 7 nucleotides matching TRBD1. The germline gives CDR1 SGHDT, CDR2 YYEEEE. V shed 4 bases and J 4 bases; nucleotides not matched to a gene: 7. The CDR3 covers 14 residues. CDR3 DNA sequence: TGTGCCAGCAGCCCAGACAGGGAGGCCTATGGCTACACCTTC. Protein: CASSPDREAYGYTF.

This chain links TRBV7-2 with TRBJ2-1; 7 bases match TRBD2. With 3 bases clipped from V and 7 bases from J, the junction kept 6 bases outside the gene matches. Germline CDR1 SGHTA, CDR2 FQGNSA. CDR3 length: 14 residues. The DNA for the CDR3 is TGTGCCAGCAGCTTTGGGGGGGTCGGAAATGAGCAGTTCTTC. This sequence encodes CASSFGGVGNEQFF.

The gene calls are TRBV5-6 and TRBJ1-3; unclear D gene. CDR3 size: 16 residues. Germline CDR1 is SGHDT and CDR2 is YYEEEE. V was clipped by 1 base and J by 4 bases, with 15 bases between them. The DNA of the CDR3 is TGTGCCAGCAGCTTGTACGTCCAGGACCCGGGAAACACCATATATTTT. Residues: CASSLYVQDPGNTIYF.

This clone was seen just once. CDR3 residues: CASSPARNYGYTF. CDR3 sequence (DNA): TGTGCCAGCAGCCCCGCTAGGAACTATGGCTACACCTTC. V and J are TRBV5-6 and TRBJ1-2; D unclear. V gave up 4 bases and J gave up 2 bases, with 9 bases separating them. The V gene's germline CDR1 is SGHDT and CDR2 YYEEEE. There are 13 residues in the CDR3.